This entry describes one T cell receptor beta chain. The sample is drawn from a study of T cells in localized non-small cell lung cancer. Produced via immunoSEQ multiplex PCR; TCRdb's table is partial and in-frame only. The table includes some 17,000 clones, around 87% detected once. Germline CDR1 reads KGHSH; CDR2 reads LQKENI. V lost 0 bases and J lost 2, with 7 bases in between. The CDR3 has 14 amino acids. V and J are TRBV18 and TRBJ2-5; D is unresolved. The TCR sequence derives from a woman between 35 and 70 years old with stage III lung adenocarcinoma. The sample consisted of peripheral blood mononuclear cells, taken before any cancer treatment. The chain's CDR3 is CASSPPRYQETQYF. The CDR3, as DNA: TGTGCCAGCTCACCACCGCGCTATCAAGAGACCCAGTACTTC. Full variable domain (missing parts from reference TRBV18 and TRBJ2-5): NAGVMQNPRHLVRRRGQEARLRCSPMKGHSHVYWYRQLPEEGLKFMVYLQKENIIDESGMPKERFSAEFPKEGPSILRIQQVVRGDSAAYFCASSPPRYQETQYFGPGTRLLVL.